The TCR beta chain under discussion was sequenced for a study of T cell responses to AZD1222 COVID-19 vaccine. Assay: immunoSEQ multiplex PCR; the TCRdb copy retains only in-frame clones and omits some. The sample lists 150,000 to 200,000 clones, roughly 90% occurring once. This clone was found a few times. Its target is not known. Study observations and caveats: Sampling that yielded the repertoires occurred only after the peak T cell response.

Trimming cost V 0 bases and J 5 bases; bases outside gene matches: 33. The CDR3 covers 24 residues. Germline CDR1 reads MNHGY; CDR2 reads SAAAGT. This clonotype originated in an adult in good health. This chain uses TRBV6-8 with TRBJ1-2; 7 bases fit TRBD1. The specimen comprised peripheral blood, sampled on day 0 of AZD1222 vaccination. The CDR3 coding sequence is TGTGCCAGCAGTTACTCACCCCACCGCGGACTAACAGGGGACCATCCCCGAGGGTGGTATGGCTACACCTTC. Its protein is CASSYSPHRGLTGDHPRGWYGYTF.